Following are 25 T cell receptor beta chains from one sample sequenced in a study of graft-versus-host responses after intestinal transplantation. Method: immunoSEQ multiplex PCR; TCRdb's copy keeps in-frame clones and lacks some. The sample includes 2,000 to 3,000 clones, 25% to 35% seen only once; the top ten take about 5.5%. The input for sequencing was alloreactive CD4+ T cells from a mixed lymphocyte reaction culture, taken before transplantation. Subset given: CFSE-low proliferating T cells sorted from approximately 6-day pre-transplant mixed lymphocyte reaction (GvH or HvG direction). The receptors here all came from a human patient who was an organ donor for intestinal transplantation.

The chain carries TRBV9 and TRBJ2-6, with 11 bases identical to TRBD2. The CDR3 has 19 residues. Germline CDR1 and CDR2: SGDLS and YYNGEE. V was clipped by 2 bases and J by 1 base; unmatched bases: 8. The CDR3 bases are TGTGCCAGCAGCGTCCTCGGACTAGCGGGTGTTTCTGGGGCCAACGTCCTGACTTTC. This codes for CASSVLGLAGVSGANVLTF.

The chain uses TRBV6-1 and TRBJ1-1, with D uncertain. From germline, CDR1 is MNHNS and CDR2 SASEGT. The CDR3 covers 11 residues. The DNA of the CDR3 is TGTGCAGCGGAGGTGGGCACTGAAGCTTTCTTT. Translated, it gives CAAEVGTEAFF.

The J gene is TRBJ1-1, the V gene TRBV28, with 7 bases that match TRBD1. Germline CDR1 is MDHEN and CDR2 is SYDVKM. The CDR3 loop spans 12 amino acids. Losses at the gene ends were 6 bases for V and 7 bases for J; bases not matched to a gene: 5. The CDR3, as DNA: TGTGCCAGCAGCTCGGGACAGCTTGAAGCTTTCTTT. Translated, it gives CASSSGQLEAFF.

The chain is built from TRBV6-1 and TRBJ2-7; no reliable D call. Between the trimmed V and J ends, which lost 3 bases and 4 bases, there was a span of 4 bases. The CDR3 is 11 amino acids. The V gene's germline CDR1 is MNHNS and CDR2 SASEGT. CDR3 DNA sequence: TGTGCCAGCAGTGACGGGTACGAGCAGTACTTC. Encoded protein: CASSDGYEQYF.

Relative to its sample, this clone is medium-sized (0.01 to 0.1%). V is TRBV6-6 and J is TRBJ2-7; 7 positions agree with TRBD2. The V gene's germline CDR1 is MNHNY and CDR2 SVGAGI (reference sequence). Unmatched junction bases numbered 5, after V lost 0 bases and J lost 0 bases. The length of the CDR3 is 16 residues. This chain's CDR3 is CASSYSASGYSYEQYF. The CDR3 nucleotides read TGTGCCAGCAGTTACTCGGCTAGCGGTTACTCCTACGAGCAGTACTTC.

V usage is TRBV7-3 and J usage is TRBJ1-5, with D possibly TRBD1 on 6 matching bases. V lost 6 bases and J 1 base, leaving 7 bases between the germline ends. This CDR3 spans 13 amino acids. Germline V CDR1 and CDR2: SGHTA, FQGTGA. The CDR3 here is CASSTGSNQPQHF. DNA for the CDR3: TGTGCCAGCAGTACAGGGAGCAATCAGCCCCAGCATTTT.

A few counts support this clone. The V gene is TRBV19, the J gene TRBJ2-1, with 10 bases lining up with TRBD2. The CDR3 extends over 16 amino acids. Germline V gives CDR1 LNHDA, CDR2 SQIVND (reference sequence). J gave up 9 bases and V 1 base, and 9 bases lay outside the gene matches. The CDR3 nucleotides read TGTGCCAGTAGTATAGCGGCTAGCGGGAGTTGGGGTGAGCAGTTCTTC. Translated: CASSIAASGSWGEQFF.

V and J are TRBV7-2 and TRBJ1-5; D is possibly TRBD1 (6 bases). The ends were cut back, 6 bases at V and 1 base at J, with 7 bases in the middle. The CDR3 loop spans 13 amino acids. Per germline, CDR1 SGHTA and CDR2 FQGNSA. CDR3: CASSTGSNQPQHF. CDR3 DNA: TGTGCCAGCAGTACAGGGAGCAATCAGCCCCAGCATTTT.

This clone was found a few times. The J gene is TRBJ2-6, the V gene TRBV5-6, with TRBD2 as a possible D gene (6 bases). Per germline, CDR1 SGHDT and CDR2 YYEEEE. CDR3 length: 15 amino acids. V was shortened by 0 bases and J by 2 bases, with 6 bases between the two germline ends. The CDR3 loop reads CASSLGGAGANVLTF. The CDR3 DNA is TGTGCCAGCAGCTTGGGGGGGGCTGGGGCCAACGTCCTGACTTTC.

This clone turned up a few times. The J gene is TRBJ2-5, the V gene TRBV12-5, with 11 bases that match TRBD2. The junction had 17 bases not matched to a gene; V was cut back by 0 bases and J by 2 bases. Germline V lookup: CDR1 LGHNT, CDR2 FRNRAP. There are 21 residues in the CDR3. CDR3 nucleotides: TGTGCTAGTGGTTTGGTACCCAAGTTAACTAGCGGGGGACTCGGGCAAGAGACCCAGTACTTC. It encodes CASGLVPKLTSGGLGQETQYF.

In this sample, this clone turned up a few times. The chain recombines TRBV27 with TRBJ2-5; TRBD1 aligns across 10 bases. The CDR3 extends over 16 amino acids. Trimming at V came to 5 bases and at J to 0 bases, leaving 6 bases not matched to a gene. Germline loops: CDR1 MNHEY, CDR2 SMNVEV (reference sequence). This CDR3 is CASSRWTGGHQETQYF. The CDR3 DNA reads TGTGCCAGCAGTCGTTGGACAGGGGGACACCAAGAGACCCAGTACTTC.

In the case of this clone: At one end, the junction sequence differs from germline, possibly due to a read error. The chain links TRBV6-5 to TRBJ1-5, with 11 bases identical to TRBD1. The CDR3 loop spans 13 amino acids. Per germline, CDR1 MNHEY and CDR2 SVGAGI. CDR3 coding DNA: TGTGCCATCAGTGGGACAGGGGGAACGCCCCAGCATTTT. It encodes CAISGTGGTPQHF.

This clone was seen more than once but under ten times. The chain uses TRBV5-7 and TRBJ1-5; TRBD1 is a possible D gene (6 bases). TRBV5-7 is an ORF for which the function is uncertain. The CDR3 length is 15 residues. V lost 4 bases and J lost 2, with 13 bases in between. CDR3 region: CASSPEPGGNQPQHF. The CDR3 nucleotides are TGTGCCAGCAGCCCGGAACCAGGGGGCAATCAGCCCCAGCATTTT.

This chain uses TRBV27 with TRBJ1-5; tentatively, D is TRBD1 (5 bases). The CDR3 extends over 13 amino acids. V was pared by 6 bases and J by 5 bases, with 11 bases between. From germline, CDR1 is MNHEY and CDR2 SMNVEV (reference sequence). The chain's CDR3 is CASRGRGDQPQHF. CDR3 nucleotides: TGTGCCAGCAGGGGGCGCGGGGATCAGCCCCAGCATTTT.

The V call is TRBV28, the J call TRBJ2-3; 11 bases fit TRBD1. CDR3 length: 18 residues. Germline values: CDR1 MDHEN, CDR2 SYDVKM. V lost 3 bases, J lost 0 bases, and 8 bases stayed unmatched. The CDR3 protein is CASSFWVGQGASTDTQYF. As DNA, the CDR3 is TGTGCCAGCAGTTTTTGGGTCGGACAGGGGGCCAGCACAGATACGCAGTATTTT.

V usage is TRBV30 and J usage is TRBJ1-5, with D perhaps TRBD1 (5 bases). CDR3 length: 14 residues. V gave up 0 bases and J gave up 6 bases, with 12 bases separating them. Germline CDR1 GTSNPN, CDR2 SVGIG (reference sequence). The DNA for the CDR3 is TGTGCCTGGAGTGTCCGACAGATTGGTCAGCCCCAGCATTTT. Translating it yields CAWSVRQIGQPQHF.

This clone qualifies as medium-sized. V and J are TRBV5-8 and TRBJ1-3; D remains unclear. The CDR3 covers 14 residues. Germline lookup yields CDR1 SGHTS and CDR2 YDEGEE. Trimming removed 1 base from V and 0 bases from J, with 5 bases in between. The CDR3: CASSLWSSGNTIYF. CDR3 nucleotide sequence: TGTGCCAGCAGCTTGTGGAGCTCTGGAAACACCATATATTTT.

By frequency in the sample, this clone is large. The rearrangement links TRBV5-4 to TRBJ1-3; 9 bases are a match to TRBD1. J was trimmed by 4 bases and V by 4 bases; bases with no gene match: 9. The germline CDR1 and CDR2 sequences are SGHNT and YYREEE (reference sequence). CDR3 length equals 16 residues. CDR3 protein: CASSRLQGAEGNTIYF. The CDR3, as DNA: TGTGCCAGCAGCCGGTTACAGGGGGCTGAAGGAAACACCATATATTTT. The complete variable domain, with remaining parts taken from reference TRBV5-4 and TRBJ1-3, reads ETGVTQSPTHLIKTRGQQVTLRCSSQSGHNTVSWYQQALGQGPQFIFQYYREEENGRGNFPPRFSGLQFPNYSSELNVNALELDDSALYLCASSRLQGAEGNTIYFGEGSWLTVV.

A few counts support this clone. The V call is TRBV7-6, the J call TRBJ2-2; D not resolved. The V and J ends lost 2 bases and 5 bases respectively, with 12 bases between them. CDR1 is SGHVS, CDR2 FNYEAQ, per germline. This CDR3 comprises 15 residues. The CDR3 protein is CASSLPLLTTGELFF. For the CDR3, the DNA is TGTGCCAGCAGCTTACCGTTACTAACGACCGGGGAGCTGTTTTTT.

The chain recombines TRBV5-1 with TRBJ2-1, with 9 bases identical to TRBD1. Germline CDR1 SGHRS, CDR2 YFSETQ. J lost 8 bases, V lost 0 bases, and 6 bases had no gene match. The CDR3 runs 15 residues. Here the CDR3 reads CASSLASGQGYEQFF. Written as DNA, the CDR3 is TGCGCCAGCAGCTTGGCCTCGGGACAGGGCTATGAGCAGTTCTTC.

The chain combines TRBV28 with TRBJ2-5; 10 bases line up with TRBD1. V trimming: 5 bases; J trimming: 4 bases; junction bases outside the gene matches: 7. Germline assignment: CDR1 MDHEN and CDR2 SYDVKM. The CDR3 loop spans 15 amino acids. CDR3 sequence: CASSTHGTGVETQYF. The CDR3 DNA is TGTGCCAGCAGTACCCACGGGACAGGGGTAGAGACCCAGTACTTC.

V gene TRBV4-3 combines with J gene TRBJ1-3; D is perhaps TRBD1 (6 bases). Germline V gives CDR1 LGHNA, CDR2 YSLEER. V lost 3 bases, J lost 9 bases, and 21 bases lay in between. CDR3 length: 16 residues. This chain's CDR3 is CASSQGATGLAGTIYF. The CDR3 region has the DNA TGCGCCAGCAGCCAGGGTGCGACAGGACTCGCGGGCACCATATATTTT.

This clone counts as large. The chain couples TRBV2 to TRBJ1-4; the D is unclear. The ends were cut back, 3 bases at V and 7 bases at J, with 12 bases in the middle. The CDR3 is 14 amino acids. The germline gives CDR1 SNHLY, CDR2 FYNNEI. The CDR3 sequence is CASSEVSVSEKLFF. CDR3 nucleotide sequence: TGTGCCAGCAGTGAGGTGTCGGTTTCTGAAAAACTGTTTTTT.

The V and J genes are TRBV19 and TRBJ1-5; D remains ambiguous. Deletions cut 6 bases from V and 1 base from J, with 4 bases between. The CDR3 consists of 12 residues. The germline CDR1 and CDR2 sequences are LNHDA and SQIVND (reference sequence). The CDR3 DNA reads TGTGCCAGTAGCCTCAGCAATCAGCCCCAGCATTTT. It codes for CASSLSNQPQHF.

In its sample, this clone ranks as medium-sized. The chain couples TRBV9 to TRBJ2-3; 7 positions match TRBD2. The V gene's germline CDR1 is SGDLS and CDR2 YYNGEE. Germline trimming cut 7 bases from V and 6 bases from J; bases unmatched to any gene: 14. There are 15 residues in the CDR3. This chain's CDR3 is CASGGRGSRRDTQYF. CDR3 DNA sequence: TGTGCCAGCGGAGGGCGCGGGAGCCGAAGGGATACGCAGTATTTT.